Sequencing of this T cell receptor (beta chain) was carried out in a study of T cell repertoires in ileal Crohn's disease. As for the study in general: At surgery, under 40% of patients smoked, with median disease duration about 7.9 years. Every patient was operated on for stricturing (about 60%) or penetrating (approximately 40%) complications.

Worth noting for this clone: Its antigen is as yet unknown.

V gave up 7 bases and J gave up 2 bases, with 12 bases separating them. The CDR3 loop spans 13 amino acids. Germline-derived CDR1 and CDR2 are SQVTM and ANQGSEA. Method: immunoSEQ multiplex PCR; TCRdb's copy keeps in-frame clones and lacks some. Of 13,000 or so clones listed, less than 85% are singletons. Whole-study results and caveats: Mucosal expansions were suggested to be mainly CD8 T cells.

The time point denotes: inflamed ileum from the surgical specimen. This sequence was found in an adult with Crohn's disease. This chain connects TRBV29-1 to TRBJ2-1; D may be TRBD1 (6 bases). Material: ileal tissue. CDR3 nucleotides: TGCAGCGCCATTCAGGGGACCTACAATGAGCAGTTCTTC. Its protein is CSAIQGTYNEQFF.